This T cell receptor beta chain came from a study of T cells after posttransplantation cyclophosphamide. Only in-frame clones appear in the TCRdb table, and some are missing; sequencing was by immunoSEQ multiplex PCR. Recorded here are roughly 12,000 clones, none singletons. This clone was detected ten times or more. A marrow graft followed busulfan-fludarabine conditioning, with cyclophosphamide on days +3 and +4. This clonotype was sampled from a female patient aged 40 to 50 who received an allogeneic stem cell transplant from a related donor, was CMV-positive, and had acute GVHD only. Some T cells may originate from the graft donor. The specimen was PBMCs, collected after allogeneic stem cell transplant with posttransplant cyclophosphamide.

This CDR3 reads CASSEYRDSYNSPLHF. DNA of the CDR3: TGTGCCAGCAGTGAATACCGGGACTCCTATAATTCACCCCTCCACTTT. The chain uses TRBV6-1 and TRBJ1-6; D gene ambiguous. CDR1 and CDR2 from the germline V gene are MNHNS and SASEGT. The CDR3 is made up of 16 amino acids. With 2 bases removed from V and 0 bases from J, the gap between germline ends came to 8 bases.